Below, one T cell receptor (beta chain) is given with its context. Its antigen is unknown. The V gene's germline CDR1 is SQVTM and CDR2 ANQGSEA. V lost 5 bases and J lost 1; bases outside the gene matches: 5. The CDR3 is 15 amino acids. PCR primers comprised 60 Vbeta and 13 Jbeta primers. Libraries were prepared by immunoSEQ multiplex PCR; TCRdb keeps only in-frame clonotypes and omits some of them. The sample table includes around 33,000 clones. This specimen belongs to a study of cytomegalovirus exposure and HLA in healthy donors. Whole-study context: Membership in the Caucasian-associated ancestry cluster was found for around four fifths of roughly 400 genotyped donors.

Study-wide points: There were 150 or so TCR beta chains listed as cytomegalovirus-associated.

The origin of this receptor is a man aged 40-49 years in good health and CMV-seronegative. The chain is built from TRBV29-1 and TRBJ2-1, with 10 bases fitting TRBD1. The source material was PBMCs. CDR3 sequence: CSVCRDRGSYNEQFF. The DNA for the CDR3 is TGCAGCGTTTGCAGGGACAGGGGATCCTACAATGAGCAGTTCTTC.